This T cell receptor beta chain was identified during a study of blood T cells in healthy people across ages. Notes on the study in general: Donor CMV status, an unknown factor, possibly confounded changes in expanded clonotypes.

This clonotype was found once. Its antigen remains unknown. Primed by a sample-barcoded 5' primer and a J-beta primer mix, a second PCR proceeded for about 7 to 11 cycles. TCRdb re-called the 5' RACE reads through MiXCR, storing one row per CDR3 protein. The sample includes more than 500,000 distinct CDR3 sequences, approximately 30% of them seen just once. This sequence originates from a woman in her 70s in good health. The sample taken for sequencing was blood.

Written as DNA, the CDR3 is TGTGCCAGCAGTTACAGTGGTACAAATGAGCAGTTCTTC. Its translation is CASSYSGTNEQFF. The chain combines TRBV6-6 with TRBJ2-1; D unclear. CDR3 length equals 13 residues. V was pared by 2 bases and J by 7 bases, with 9 bases between. Per germline, CDR1 MNHNY and CDR2 SVGAGI (reference sequence).